This T cell receptor beta chain was captured in a study of OX40 agonist ivuxolimab in advanced cancers. About the study as a whole: Ivuxolimab was an agonistic, fully human IgG2 monoclonal antibody directed against OX40 (CD134), a costimulatory receptor. Intravenous ivuxolimab was administered to patients every 2 weeks at six dose levels: 0.01, 0.1, 0.3, 1.5, 3 and 10 mg/kg. Of the roughly 52 dose-escalation patients, hepatocellular carcinoma was present in 19, melanoma in around 15, renal cell carcinoma in 9 and head and neck cancer in 9. A male proportion of roughly 85% and a mean age of about 60 years, ranging from roughly 23 to 90, were recorded for the dose-escalation cohort. Patients were allowed to have had prior anti-PD-1, anti-PD-L1 or anti-CTLA-4 therapy, and approximately 37% of the dose-escalation patients had been treated with checkpoint inhibitors. Partial responses occurred in three dose-escalation patients: two with cutaneous melanoma and one with hepatocellular carcinoma. Peripheral TCRbeta sequencing aimed to test whether ivuxolimab altered TCR sequence diversity and caused clonal T-cell expansion. The paper covers the monotherapy dose-escalation part of the phase I ivuxolimab trial, which included N ≈ 50 patients.

For sequencing of the TCRbeta CDR3 region, genomic DNA was extracted from the sorted cells. The immunoSEQ Assay was used for sequencing of TCRbeta CDR3 regions. TCRdb stores this immuneACCESS table with in-frame sequences only. Part of the clones is absent; in the studies checked, under half of the shortfall reflects unresolved V genes, and no reason is known for the rest. Within this sample are under 85,000 clones, with about 89% of them counted one time only. The ten most abundant clones make up 0.7% to 0.9% of the sample. With respect to this clone: Its target antigen remains unknown. Per-base qualities were not stored, and no clone one base away is much larger.

The trial excluded patients who had a history of autoimmune disease or who were on systemic immunosuppression. Peripheral blood for TCR sequencing was collected from all dose cohorts at baseline, on cycle 4 day 1, and on cycle 7 day 1. The samples were taken from a phase I, first-in-human, multicenter, open-label dose-escalation trial of ivuxolimab. The trial enrolled adults with locally advanced or metastatic head and neck squamous cell, hepatocellular, melanoma or renal cell carcinoma. Before TCR sequencing, CD4+ T cells and CD8+ T cells from peripheral blood were sorted into separate populations. The study at large found these results: Clonal expansion of both CD4+ and CD8+ blood T cells was observed from baseline to week 6 at doses 0.1 to 3.0 mg/kg. In the 0.1-3.0 mg/kg groups, partial responders had among the lowest normalized peripheral clonal expansion, particularly in CD8+ T cells. Antigen specificity was not determined for the clonally expanded peripheral T cells. Low levels of normalized T-cell clonal expansion were also seen in some nonresponding patients. On average, CD8+ T cells showed more expanded clones than CD4+ T cells after ivuxolimab.

From the cysteine through the phenylalanine, the CDR3 covers 13 amino acids. This entry keeps only the CDR3 DNA: 39 bases, framed from base 1. The V and J ends are trimmed by 6 bases and 1 base, leaving 9 bases between them. CDR1 and CDR2 are drawn from the germline V gene: SGHRS, YFSETQ. This specimen consisted of CD4+ or CD8+ T cells sorted from blood, obtained in a trial of the OX40 agonist ivuxolimab. This TCR came from an adult with an advanced solid tumor such as melanoma, head and neck, liver or kidney cancer. The chain is made from TRBV5-1 and TRBJ2-3; 6 matching bases give a weak D call of TRBD2. The encoded CDR3 is CASTVAGTDTQYF. The sequence in DNA is TGCGCCAGCACGGTAGCGGGCACAGATACGCAGTATTTT. Reference TRBV5-1 and TRBJ2-3 proteins supply the regions before and after the CDR3; the full variable domain is: KAGVTQTPRYLIKTRGQQVTLSCSPISGHRSVSWYQQTPGQGLQFLFEYFSETQRNKGNFPGRFSGRQFSNSRSEMNVSTLELGDSALYLCASTVAGTDTQYFGPGTRLTVL.